This is a list of T cell receptor beta chains from one sample in a study of blood T cell repertoires in COVID-19. The protocol was immunoSEQ multiplex PCR, while the TCRdb copy is restricted to in-frame clones and leaves out a portion. The repertoire holds about 43,000 clones, with around 80% as singletons. Sequencing input: peripheral blood. Every receptor here comes from a woman aged 55 to 70 with acute or convalescent COVID-19. CDR3s include the opening cysteine and the closing phenylalanine or tryptophan. A D gene is named only where the DNA matches it firmly. Clone size appears in some rows only: once, few, many, or a class for an expanded clone.

>few|TRBJ1-4|NA|TRBV4-2
TGTGCCAGCAGCCAGACGGGGGAGAGTGAAAAACTGTTTTTT
CASSQTGESEKLFF
>NA|TRBJ2-1|NA|TRBV2
TGTGCCAGCACTAGCGACTACAATGAGCAGTTCTTC
CASTSDYNEQFF
>few|TRBJ2-7|TRBD2|TRBV6-6
TGTGCCAGCAGTCCCGGGACTAGCCTTAAGGGGGGCGAGCAGTACTTC
CASSPGTSLKGGEQYF
>NA|TRBJ2-5|TRBD2|TRBV7-7
TGTGCTAGCAGCTTAGTCCTTCGCGGGGGGGCCGGAGAGACCCAGTACTTC
CASSLVLRGGAGETQYF
>NA|TRBJ1-2|NA|TRBV5-5
TGTGCCAGCACCACTGGGGCCTTCTATGGCTACACCTTC
CASTTGAFYGYTF
>NA|TRBJ2-1|NA|TRBV10-3
TGTGCCATCAGTGAGAGGGCAGGGGCGAACAATGAGCAGTTCTTC
CAISERAGANNEQFF
>NA|TRBJ2-3|TRBD2|TRBV12-3/TRBV12-4
TGTGCCAGCAGTTTAAGCACGGGGGGGCCGAGTTTT
CASSLSTGGPSF
>NA|TRBJ2-7|NA|TRBV27
TGTGCCAGCAGCCAAGACAGGACCTACGAGCAGTACTTC
CASSQDRTYEQYF
>once|TRBJ1-1|NA|TRBV7-9
TGTGCCAGCAGCTTCCTCGGGACAGAAGCTTTCTTT
CASSFLGTEAFF
>NA|TRBJ1-2|NA|TRBV2
TGTGCCAGCAGTGAGACGACAGATAACTATGGCTACACCTTC
CASSETTDNYGYTF
>NA|TRBJ2-3|NA|TRBV15
TGTGCCACCAGCAGTACAGGGTTATGGACAGATACGCAGTATTTT
CATSSTGLWTDTQYF
>NA|TRBJ2-7|TRBD2|TRBV10-3
TGTGCCGTGGGAGGGGCATACGAGCAGTACTTC
CAVGGAYEQYF
>NA|TRBJ1-3|TRBD1|TRBV5-1
TGCGCCAGCAGACTGACAGGGGAGAACACCATATATTTT
CASRLTGENTIYF
>NA|TRBJ2-5|NA|TRBV20-1
TGCAGTGCTAGTAGCCCGACTAGCCAAGAGACCCAGTACTTC
CSASSPTSQETQYF
>NA|TRBJ2-7|TRBD1|TRBV5-1
TGCGCCAGCGAACGGGGTAACAGGGGAGAATCCTACGAGCAGTACTTC
CASERGNRGESYEQYF
>NA|TRBJ2-3|NA|TRBV9
TGTGCCAGCAGCCAAGTACGGACTCAGTTCGCAGATACGCAGTATTTT
CASSQVRTQFADTQYF
>few|TRBJ1-6|TRBD1|TRBV19
TGTGCCAGTAGTCCCGGGACAGGGATCAATTCACCCCTCCACTTT
CASSPGTGINSPLHF
>NA|TRBJ2-2|TRBD1|TRBV5-1
TGCGCCAGCAGCCACGGACAGGGGCTTGTCACCGGGGAGCTGTTTTTT
CASSHGQGLVTGELFF
>NA|TRBJ1-1|NA|TRBV5-1
TGCGCCAGCAGCTTGGCCGAGGGGAGGGGAGCTTTCTTT
CASSLAEGRGAFF
>NA|TRBJ2-6|NA|TRBV6-4
TGTGCCAGCAGTGACTCGGGACAATCTGGGGCCAACGTCCTGACTTTC
CASSDSGQSGANVLTF
>NA|TRBJ2-7|NA|TRBV5-5
TGTGCCAGCAGCTGGGGGGGCGTGGGAGGGAGCGAGCAGTACTTC
CASSWGGVGGSEQYF
>few|TRBJ2-1|TRBD2|TRBV7-2
TGTGCCAGCAGCTTAGTGCTTAGCGGGGGGGCGTATGAGCAGTTCTTC
CASSLVLSGGAYEQFF
>NA|TRBJ2-7|NA|TRBV5-1
TGCGCCAGCAGCTTGTCGGGGTACGAGCAGTACTTC
CASSLSGYEQYF
>NA|TRBJ1-5|NA|TRBV7-9
TGTGCCAGCAGCCGGGACTCTGGTAATCAGCCCCAGCATTTT
CASSRDSGNQPQHF
>NA|TRBJ2-1|TRBD2|TRBV7-9
TGTGCCAGCAGCTCTTCCGGGACTAGCGGGGGCATCTCCTACAATGAGCAGTTCTTC
CASSSSGTSGGISYNEQFF
>few|TRBJ1-2|NA|TRBV20-1
TGCAGTGTCACAGACGGGGAGGGCTACACCTTC
CSVTDGEGYTF
>NA|TRBJ1-2|TRBD1|TRBV6-2/TRBV6-3
TGTGCCAGCAGTTACCCCACCGGGACAGGCTATGGCTACACCTTC
CASSYPTGTGYGYTF
>NA|TRBJ2-7|NA|TRBV18
TGTGCCAGCTCACCGAACATTACCTACGAGCAGTACTTC
CASSPNITYEQYF
>NA|TRBJ2-7|NA|TRBV5-5
TGTGCCAGCAGCTCCGACAGTATCGAGCAGTACTTC
CASSSDSIEQYF
>NA|TRBJ1-1|NA|TRBV15
TGTGCCACCAGCAAAGGGGTTGAAGCTTTCTTT
CATSKGVEAFF
>NA|TRBJ1-1|NA|TRBV5-1
TGCGCCAGCAGCTTGGATCTAACTGAAGCTTTCTTT
CASSLDLTEAFF
>NA|TRBJ1-2|TRBD1|TRBV7-9
TGTGCCAGCAGCTCCGGACAGGGCTATGGCTACACCTTC
CASSSGQGYGYTF
>NA|TRBJ1-3|NA|TRBV12-5
TGTGCTAGTGGTTTGGGCTGGGCAGGGGATAACACCATATATTTT
CASGLGWAGDNTIYF
>NA|TRBJ2-7|NA|TRBV7-9
TGTGCCAGCAGCTTCTCTCCGGGACAAACTTACGAGCAGTACTTC
CASSFSPGQTYEQYF